This T cell receptor (beta chain) came from a study of siplizumab effects on memory and regulatory T cells. General observations from the study: Unstimulated subsets captured only a minor fraction of alloreactive clones. The mean Treg-derived percentage of mappable alloreactive CD4+ clones was 60% to 80% with siplizumab compared with about 30% in controls. Of the proliferating CD4+ or CD8+ clones, roughly 75-97% lacked a naive or memory phenotype that could be assigned.

In the case of this clone: The antigen is not known.

In germline, CDR1 is SNHLY, CDR2 FYNNEI. Trimming removed 6 bases at V and 5 bases at J, with 9 bases between. The CDR3 runs to 12 residues. Roughly 9.8 x 10^4 TCR templates were assayed per sample. TCRdb keeps only in-frame clones here, not all; method: immunoSEQ multiplex PCR. The repertoire has some 96,000 clones, 85% to 95% of them found once; the top ten carry 1% to 1.5%. V gene TRBV2 combines with J gene TRBJ2-3; D call uncertain. The sequenced material came from non-Treg CD4+ T cells sorted from blood. The clonotype originates from a human donor in good health. In DNA form, the CDR3 reads TGTGCCAGCAGCCGACGGGTAGATACGCAGTATTTT. Translation gives CASSRRVDTQYF.